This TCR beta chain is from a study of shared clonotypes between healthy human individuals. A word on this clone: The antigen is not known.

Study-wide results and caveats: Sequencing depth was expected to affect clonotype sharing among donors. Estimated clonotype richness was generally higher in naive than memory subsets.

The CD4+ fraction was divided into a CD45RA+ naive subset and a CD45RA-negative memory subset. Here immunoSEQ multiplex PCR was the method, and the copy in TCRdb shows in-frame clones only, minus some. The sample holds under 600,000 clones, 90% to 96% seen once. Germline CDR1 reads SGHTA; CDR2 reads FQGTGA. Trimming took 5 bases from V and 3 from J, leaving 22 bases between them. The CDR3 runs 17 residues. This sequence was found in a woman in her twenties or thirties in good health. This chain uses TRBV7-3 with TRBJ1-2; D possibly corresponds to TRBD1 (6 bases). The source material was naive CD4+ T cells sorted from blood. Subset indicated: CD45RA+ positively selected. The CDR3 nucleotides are TGTGCCAGCAGCCCCCGGCCATTGGAGGACAGTGACTATGGCTACACCTTC. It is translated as CASSPRPLEDSDYGYTF.